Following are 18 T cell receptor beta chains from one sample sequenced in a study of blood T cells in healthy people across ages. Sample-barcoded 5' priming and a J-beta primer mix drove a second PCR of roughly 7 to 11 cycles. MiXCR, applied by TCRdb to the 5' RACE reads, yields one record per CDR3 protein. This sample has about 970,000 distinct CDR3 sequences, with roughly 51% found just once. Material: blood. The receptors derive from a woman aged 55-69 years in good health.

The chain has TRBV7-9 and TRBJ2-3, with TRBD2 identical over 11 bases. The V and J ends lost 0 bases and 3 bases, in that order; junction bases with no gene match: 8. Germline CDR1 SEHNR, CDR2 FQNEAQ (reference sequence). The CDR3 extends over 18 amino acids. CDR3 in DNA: TGTGCCAGCAGCTTAGCAATTGAGACTAGCGGGAAAACAGATACGCAGTATTTT. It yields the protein CASSLAIETSGKTDTQYF.

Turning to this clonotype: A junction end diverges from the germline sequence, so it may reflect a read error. The CDR3 here is CASSGLAGYTETQYF. The CDR3 bases are TGTGCCAGCAGCGGCCTAGCGGGGTACACAGAGACGCAGTATTTT. The chain joins TRBV9 to TRBJ2-3; the match to TRBD2 covers 9 bases. The CDR3 sequence is 15 residues long. The germline V gene has CDR1 SGDLS and CDR2 YYNGEE.

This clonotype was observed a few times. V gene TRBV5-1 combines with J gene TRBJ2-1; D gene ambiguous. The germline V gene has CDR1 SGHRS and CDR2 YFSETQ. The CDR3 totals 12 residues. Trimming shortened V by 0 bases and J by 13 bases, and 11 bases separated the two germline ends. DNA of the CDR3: TGCGCCAGCAGCTTGGAGGGCGCGACCCAGTTCTTC. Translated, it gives CASSLEGATQFF.

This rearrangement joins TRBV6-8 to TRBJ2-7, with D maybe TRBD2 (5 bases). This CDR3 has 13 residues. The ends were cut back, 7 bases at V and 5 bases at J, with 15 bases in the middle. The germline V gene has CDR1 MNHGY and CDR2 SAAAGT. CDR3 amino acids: CASTGGGPHEQYF. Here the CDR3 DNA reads TGTGCCAGCACCGGAGGAGGTCCCCACGAGCAGTACTTC.

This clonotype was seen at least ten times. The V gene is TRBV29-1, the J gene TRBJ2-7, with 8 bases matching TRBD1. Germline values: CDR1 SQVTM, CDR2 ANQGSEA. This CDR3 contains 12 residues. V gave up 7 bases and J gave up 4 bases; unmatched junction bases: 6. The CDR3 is CSGGDRQYEQYF. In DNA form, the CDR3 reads TGCAGCGGCGGGGACAGGCAGTACGAGCAGTACTTC.

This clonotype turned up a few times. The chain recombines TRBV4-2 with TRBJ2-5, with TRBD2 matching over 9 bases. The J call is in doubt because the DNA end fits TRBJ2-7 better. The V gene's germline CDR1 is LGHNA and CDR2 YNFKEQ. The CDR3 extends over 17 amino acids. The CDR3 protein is CASSPSSAGGALPEQYF. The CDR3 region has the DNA TGTGCCAGCAGCCCCTCCTCAGCGGGAGGTGCCCTCCCCGAGCAGTACTTC.

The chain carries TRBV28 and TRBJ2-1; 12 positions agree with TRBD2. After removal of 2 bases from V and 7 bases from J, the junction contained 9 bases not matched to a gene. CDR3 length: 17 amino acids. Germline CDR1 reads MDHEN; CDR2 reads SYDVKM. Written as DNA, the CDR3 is TGTGCCAGCAGTTTAGGGGGAGGGGGGACTAGCGGGAATGAGCAGTTCTTC. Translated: CASSLGGGGTSGNEQFF.

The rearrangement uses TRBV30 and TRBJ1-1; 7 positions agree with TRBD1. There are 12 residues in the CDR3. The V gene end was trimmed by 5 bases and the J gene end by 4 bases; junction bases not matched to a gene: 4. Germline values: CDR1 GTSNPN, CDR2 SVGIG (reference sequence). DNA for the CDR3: TGTGCCTGGCTGGGGACAGCCACTGAAGCTTTCTTT. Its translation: CAWLGTATEAFF. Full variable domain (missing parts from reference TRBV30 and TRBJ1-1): SQTIHQWPATLVQPVGSPLSLECTVEGTSNPNLYWYRQAAGRGLQLLFYSVGIGQISSEVPQNLSASRPQDRQFILSSKKLLLSDSGFYLCAWLGTATEAFFGQGTRLTVV.

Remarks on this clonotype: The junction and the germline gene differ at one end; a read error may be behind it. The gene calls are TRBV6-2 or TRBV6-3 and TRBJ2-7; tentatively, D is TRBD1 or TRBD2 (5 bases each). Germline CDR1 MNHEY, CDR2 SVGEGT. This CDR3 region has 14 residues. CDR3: CASSDSGRLREQYF. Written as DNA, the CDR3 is TGTGCCAGCAGTGACTCGGGACGGCTCCGCGAGCAGTACTTC.

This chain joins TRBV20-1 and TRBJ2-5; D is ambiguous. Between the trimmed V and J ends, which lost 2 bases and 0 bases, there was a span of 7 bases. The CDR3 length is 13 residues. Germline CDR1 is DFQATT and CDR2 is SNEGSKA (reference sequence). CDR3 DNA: TGCAGTGCTAGATCTGCGTACCAAGAGACCCAGTACTTC. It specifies CSARSAYQETQYF.

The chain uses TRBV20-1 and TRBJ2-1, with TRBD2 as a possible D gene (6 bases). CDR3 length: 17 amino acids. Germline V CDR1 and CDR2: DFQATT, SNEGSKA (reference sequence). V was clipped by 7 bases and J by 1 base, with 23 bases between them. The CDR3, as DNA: TGCAGTGTCGCGAGTGGAGCGGGCGGGCCATCCTACAATGAGCAGTTCTTC. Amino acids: CSVASGAGGPSYNEQFF.

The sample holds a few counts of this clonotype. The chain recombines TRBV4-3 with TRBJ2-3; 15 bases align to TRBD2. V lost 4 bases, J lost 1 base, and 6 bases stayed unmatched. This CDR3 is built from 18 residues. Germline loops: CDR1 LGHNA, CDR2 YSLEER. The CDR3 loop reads CASSRTSGRERGTDTQYF. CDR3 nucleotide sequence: TGCGCCAGCAGCCGGACTAGCGGGAGGGAAAGAGGCACAGATACGCAGTATTTT.

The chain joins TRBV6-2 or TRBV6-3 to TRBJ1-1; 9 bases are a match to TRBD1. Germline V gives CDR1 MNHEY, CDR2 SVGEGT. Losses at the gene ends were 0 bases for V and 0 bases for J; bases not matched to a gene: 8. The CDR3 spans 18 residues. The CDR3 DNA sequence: TGTGCCAGCAGTTACTCGCCACTCGGACAGGGGATGAACACTGAAGCTTTCTTT. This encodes CASSYSPLGQGMNTEAFF.

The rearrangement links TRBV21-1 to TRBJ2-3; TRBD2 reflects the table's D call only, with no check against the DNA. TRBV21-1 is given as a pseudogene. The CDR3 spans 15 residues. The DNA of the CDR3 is TGTGCCAGCAGCAACCGGGACTCGCGCACAGATACGCAGTATTTT. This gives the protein CASSNRDSRTDTQYF.

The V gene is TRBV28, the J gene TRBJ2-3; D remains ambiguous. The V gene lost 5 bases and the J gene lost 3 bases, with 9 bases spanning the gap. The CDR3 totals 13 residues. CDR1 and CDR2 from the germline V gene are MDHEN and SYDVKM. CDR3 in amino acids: CASSTPGTDTQYF. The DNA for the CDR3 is TGTGCCAGCAGTACCCCCGGGACAGATACGCAGTATTTT.

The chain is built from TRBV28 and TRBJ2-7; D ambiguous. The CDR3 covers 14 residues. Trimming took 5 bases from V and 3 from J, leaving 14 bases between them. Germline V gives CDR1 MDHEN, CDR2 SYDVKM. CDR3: CASSPTLTSYEQYF. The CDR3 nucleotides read TGTGCCAGCAGTCCCACCCTGACGAGCTACGAGCAGTACTTC.

The chain's CDR3 is CAWRPSSSTDTQYF. The CDR3, as DNA: TGTGCCTGGAGACCTTCCTCTAGCACAGATACGCAGTATTTT. J is TRBJ2-3 and V is TRBV30; D unclear. CDR3 length: 14 amino acids. Germline assignment: CDR1 GTSNPN and CDR2 SVGIG (reference sequence). Trimming left V 3 bases short and J 0 bases short, with 10 bases between.

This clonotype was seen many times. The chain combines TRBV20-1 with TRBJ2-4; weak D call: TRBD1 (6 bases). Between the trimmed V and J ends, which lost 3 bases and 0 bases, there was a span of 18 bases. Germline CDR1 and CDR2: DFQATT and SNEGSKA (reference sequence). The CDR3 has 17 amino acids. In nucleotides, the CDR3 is TGCAGTGCTAGCCTGGCAGGGGCGACCCTAGCCAAAAACATTCAGTACTTC. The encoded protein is CSASLAGATLAKNIQYF.